A selection of T cell receptor beta chains follows, all from one sample in a study of shared clonotypes between healthy human individuals. Libraries were prepared by immunoSEQ multiplex PCR; TCRdb keeps only in-frame clonotypes and omits some of them. The sample has roughly 480,000 clones, 70% to 85% seen once. Input material: PBMCs. The receptors here all came from a woman between 40 and 50 years old in good health. Some clones in this sample may be carry-over from other donors' samples. Both conserved end residues are part of each CDR3. D genes are given only for firm matches. Size values are once, few and many counts, or a class for expanded clones, and some rows have none.

j_gene	abundance	v_gene	d_gene	CDR3nt	CDR3aa
TRBJ2-7	.	TRBV9	.	TGTGCCAGCAGCGTAGGAGGGCGGTGCAGAATCTCCTACGAGCAGTACTTC	CASSVGGRCRISYEQYF
TRBJ2-1	.	TRBV7-2	TRBD1	TGTGCCAGCAGAGTGGACAGGGGGCCGTACAATGAGCAGTTCTTC	CASRVDRGPYNEQFF
TRBJ2-5	.	TRBV5-6	.	TGTGCCAGCAGCTTGGGGGTTTGGGCCCAAAAGAGAGAGCAGTACTTC	CASSLGVWAQKREQYF
TRBJ2-1	.	TRBV5-1	.	TGCGCCAGCAGCTTGGCCGGGGGAGCGCGGAATGAGCAGTTCTTC	CASSLAGGARNEQFF
TRBJ1-5	.	TRBV4-2	.	TGTGCCAGCAGCCGGCCGGGGGGCAATCAGCCCCAGCATTTT	CASSRPGGNQPQHF
TRBJ2-5	few	TRBV19	TRBD1	TGTGCCAGCACCCCGAAAACAGGGGGCATAGGGGAGACCCAGTACTTC	CASTPKTGGIGETQYF
TRBJ2-1	.	TRBV11-2	TRBD2	TGTGCCAGCAGCTTTATAGCGGGAGGGCCGGGTAATGAGCAGTTCTTC	CASSFIAGGPGNEQFF
TRBJ1-6	.	TRBV20-1	.	TGCAGTGCTCGACGGAATTCACCCCTCCACTTT	CSARRNSPLHF
TRBJ1-3	.	TRBV6-1	.	TGTGCCAGCAGTGTTGGGATCTCTGGAAACACCATATATTTT	CASSVGISGNTIYF
TRBJ2-7	.	TRBV25-1	.	TGTGCCAGCAGTGAATCGATCGGTTGGGGGGAGCAGTGCTTC	CASSESIGWGEQCF
TRBJ2-1	.	TRBV7-9	.	TGTGCCAGCAGACCTAGCGCCTACAATGAGCAGTTCTTC	CASRPSAYNEQFF
TRBJ1-5	.	TRBV10-3	TRBD1	TGTGCCATCAGTGAGTCGGGGACAGGCCATAGCAATCAGCCCCAGCATTTT	CAISESGTGHSNQPQHF
TRBJ1-4	.	TRBV23-1	.	TGCGCCATCAGCCCCGGGACAACAACTAATGAAAAACTGTTTTTT	CAISPGTTTNEKLFF
TRBJ1-2	.	TRBV5-1	.	TGCGCCAGCAGCTTGTTTACAGAACGGTATGGCTACACCTTC	CASSLFTERYGYTF
TRBJ2-3	.	TRBV7-8	TRBD2	TGTGCCAGCAGCCCTCGACTAGCGGGAGTTGCAGATACGCAGTATTTT	CASSPRLAGVADTQYF
TRBJ2-3	.	TRBV10-2	TRBD2	TGCGCCAGCAGACTAGCGGGAGTCCCAGATACGCAGTATTTT	CASRLAGVPDTQYF
TRBJ1-5	.	TRBV6-6	.	TGTGCCAGCAGACACAGGGCGGGGGGCAATCAGCCCCAGCATTTT	CASRHRAGGNQPQHF
TRBJ2-1	few	TRBV9	TRBD1	TGTGCCAGCAGCGTAGTGGGAGAGCCCGGGACAGGTCCATTAAATGAGCAGTTCTTC	CASSVVGEPGTGPLNEQFF
TRBJ1-2	many	TRBV5-4	.	TGTGCCAGCAGCTTGGACAGGGAGGTCTATGGCTACACCTTC	CASSLDREVYGYTF
TRBJ2-1	once	TRBV13	.	TGTGCCAGCAGCTTAGCTCTAGTAGGGAATGAGCAGTTCTTC	CASSLALVGNEQFF
TRBJ2-7	.	TRBV18	TRBD2	TGTGCCAGCTCACCGTCGGTAGCGGGAGGGCAGGTAGACGAGCAGTACTTC	CASSPSVAGGQVDEQYF
TRBJ2-7	.	TRBV14	.	TGTGCCAGCAGCCGGGACGGGCCCTACGAGCAGTACTTC	CASSRDGPYEQYF
TRBJ2-7	.	TRBV7-2	.	TGTGCCAGCAGCTTAGGGGGGGCCTCCTACGAGCAGTACTTC	CASSLGGASYEQYF
TRBJ1-3	.	TRBV27	TRBD1	TGTGCCAGCACCCTAAGGGCAGGGGGGGGAAACACCATATATTTT	CASTLRAGGGNTIYF
TRBJ2-2	.	TRBV30	TRBD2	TGTGCCTGGAGTGGGGGACTAGCTAGCGGGGAGCTGTTTTTT	CAWSGGLASGELFF
TRBJ2-5	.	TRBV5-1	.	TGCGCCAGCAGATCGGGGAGCAGGGGAGGGGAGACCCAGTACTTC	CASRSGSRGGETQYF
TRBJ1-2	.	TRBV29-1	.	TGCAGCGTTGAACGGGACTATGGCTACACCTTC	CSVERDYGYTF
TRBJ2-7	.	TRBV28	TRBD1	TGTGCCAGCAGGTCACCGACAGGGGGGGGTTTCTACGAGCAGTACTTC	CASRSPTGGGFYEQYF
TRBJ2-7	.	TRBV28	TRBD1	TGTGCCCTCCGGGACAGTGGGCCCCCCTACGAGCAGTACTTC	CALRDSGPPYEQYF
TRBJ2-6	.	TRBV5-1	.	TGCGCCAGCAGCTTGGGGCAGGGAGGTGGGGCCAACGTCCTGACTTTC	CASSLGQGGGANVLTF
TRBJ2-6	many	TRBV28	.	TGTGCCAGCAGTCCGTCTGGGGCCAACGTCCTGACTTTC	CASSPSGANVLTF
TRBJ2-7	.	TRBV7-2	TRBD1	TGTGCCAGCAGCCCGTTGGACAGGGGGCTAGATGGCGAGCAGTACTTC	CASSPLDRGLDGEQYF
TRBJ2-1	once	TRBV9	.	TGTGCCAGCAGCGTATCGGGCAGGTACAATGAGCAGTTCTTC	CASSVSGRYNEQFF
TRBJ1-2	.	TRBV13	.	TGTGCCAGCAGCTCGTGGGCAGGAGTTAACTATGGCTACACCTTC	CASSSWAGVNYGYTF
TRBJ2-5	few	TRBV7-2	.	TGTGCCAGCAGCTTAGCGTCGTTTATGGGGGCGGGACAGACCCAGTACTTC	CASSLASFMGAGQTQYF
TRBJ2-3	.	TRBV30	TRBD2	TGTGCCTGGAAGCGGGAGAAGGCAGATACGCAGTATTTT	CAWKREKADTQYF
TRBJ1-2	few	TRBV2	TRBD1	TGTGCCAGCATAGACGGACAGGGGAACTATGGCTACACCTTC	CASIDGQGNYGYTF